This section outlines one T cell receptor (beta chain) sequence together with its context. This entry is derived from a study of T cell changes during pregnancy in multiple sclerosis. Sequenced by immunoSEQ multiplex PCR; TCRdb stores in-frame clones only, minus some. The sample lists 40,000 to 50,000 clones, approximately 94% seen once, with approximately 8.7% in the top ten. This sample comprised CD8+ T cells from peripheral blood mononuclear cells, obtained in the third trimester of pregnancy. The sequence derives from a female donor with multiple sclerosis, enrolled in a pregnancy study.

The CDR3 DNA sequence: TGCGCCAGCAGCTTGGAGACAAACACCGGGGAGCTGTTTTTT. Translated: CASSLETNTGELFF. This chain joins TRBV5-1 and TRBJ2-2; no reliable D call. Trimming stripped 0 bases from V and 2 bases from J, with 5 bases between. Germline CDR1 SGHRS, CDR2 YFSETQ. The CDR3 sequence is 14 residues long.